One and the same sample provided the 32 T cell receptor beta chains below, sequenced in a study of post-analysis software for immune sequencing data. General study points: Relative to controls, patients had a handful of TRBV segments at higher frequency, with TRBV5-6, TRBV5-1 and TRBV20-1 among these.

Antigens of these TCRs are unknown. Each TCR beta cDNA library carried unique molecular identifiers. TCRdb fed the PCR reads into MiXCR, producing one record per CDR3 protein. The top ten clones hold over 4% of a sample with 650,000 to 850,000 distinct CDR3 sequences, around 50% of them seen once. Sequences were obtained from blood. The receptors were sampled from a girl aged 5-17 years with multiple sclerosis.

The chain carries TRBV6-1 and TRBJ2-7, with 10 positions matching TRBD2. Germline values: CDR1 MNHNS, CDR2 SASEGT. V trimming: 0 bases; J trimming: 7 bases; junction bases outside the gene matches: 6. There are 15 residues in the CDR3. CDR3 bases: TGTGCCAGCAGTGAAGCGGGACTAGCGCTCAATGAGCAGTACTTC. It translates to CASSEAGLALNEQYF.

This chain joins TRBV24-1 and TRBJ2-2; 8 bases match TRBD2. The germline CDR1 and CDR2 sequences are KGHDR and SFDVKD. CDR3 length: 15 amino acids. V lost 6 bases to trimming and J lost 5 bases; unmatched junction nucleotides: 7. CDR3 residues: CATSPAGGLTGELFF. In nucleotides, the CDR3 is TGTGCCACCAGTCCGGCGGGAGGACTTACCGGGGAGCTGTTTTTT.

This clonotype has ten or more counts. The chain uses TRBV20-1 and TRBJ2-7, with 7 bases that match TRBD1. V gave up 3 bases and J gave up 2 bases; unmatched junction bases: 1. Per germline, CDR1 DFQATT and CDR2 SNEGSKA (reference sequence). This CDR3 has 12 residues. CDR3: CSARTGPYEQYF. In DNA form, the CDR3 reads TGCAGTGCTAGGACAGGGCCCTACGAGCAGTACTTC.

The CDR3 loop reads CASSGGSSASYEQYF. CDR3 DNA sequence: TGTGCCAGCAGCGGGGGGTCTAGCGCCTCCTACGAGCAGTACTTC. The chain recombines TRBV12-3 or TRBV12-4 with TRBJ2-7, with 7 bases lining up with TRBD2. CDR3 size: 15 residues. The V gene end was trimmed by 6 bases and the J gene end by 0 bases; junction bases not matched to a gene: 8.

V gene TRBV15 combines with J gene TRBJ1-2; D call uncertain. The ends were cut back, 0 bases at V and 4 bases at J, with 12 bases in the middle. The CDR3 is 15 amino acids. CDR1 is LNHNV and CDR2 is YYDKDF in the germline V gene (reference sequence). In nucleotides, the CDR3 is TGTGCCACCAGCAGAGATCGGATAACGGGCTATGGCTACACCTTC. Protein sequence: CATSRDRITGYGYTF.

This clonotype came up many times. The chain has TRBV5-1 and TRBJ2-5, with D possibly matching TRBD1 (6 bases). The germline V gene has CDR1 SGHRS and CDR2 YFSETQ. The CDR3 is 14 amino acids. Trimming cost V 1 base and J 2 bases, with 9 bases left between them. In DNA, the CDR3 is TGCGCCAGCAGCTTGAGAGGGGGTCAAGAGACCCAGTACTTC. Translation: CASSLRGGQETQYF.

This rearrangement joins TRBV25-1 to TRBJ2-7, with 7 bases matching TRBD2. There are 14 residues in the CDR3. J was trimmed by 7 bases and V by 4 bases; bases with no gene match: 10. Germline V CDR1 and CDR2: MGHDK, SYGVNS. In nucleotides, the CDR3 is TGTGCCAGCAGTGGAACTAGCGTCGGATGGGAGCAGTACTTC. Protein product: CASSGTSVGWEQYF.

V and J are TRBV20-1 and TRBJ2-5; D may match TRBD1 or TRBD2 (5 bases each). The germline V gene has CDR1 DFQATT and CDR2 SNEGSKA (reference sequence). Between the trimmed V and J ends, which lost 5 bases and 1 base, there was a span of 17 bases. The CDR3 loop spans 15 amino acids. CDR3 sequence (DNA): TGCAGTGCTCTTCCGGGACCGATATTCCAAGAGACCCAGTACTTC. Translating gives CSALPGPIFQETQYF.

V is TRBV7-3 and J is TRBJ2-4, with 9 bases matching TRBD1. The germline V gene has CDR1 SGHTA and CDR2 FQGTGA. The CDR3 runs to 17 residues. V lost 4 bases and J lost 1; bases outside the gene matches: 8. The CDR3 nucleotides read TGTGCCAGCAGCTCCGCCGGGACAGGGTCCGCCAAAAACATTCAGTACTTC. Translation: CASSSAGTGSAKNIQYF.

The CDR3 is CSVDADREGYGYTF. In DNA, the CDR3 is TGCAGCGTTGATGCGGACAGGGAGGGCTATGGCTACACCTTC. V gene TRBV29-1 combines with J gene TRBJ1-2; 8 nucleotides align to TRBD1. The ends lost 3 bases at V and 4 bases at J; junction bases unmatched: 7. CDR1 and CDR2 from the germline V gene are SQVTM and ANQGSEA. This CDR3 comprises 14 residues.

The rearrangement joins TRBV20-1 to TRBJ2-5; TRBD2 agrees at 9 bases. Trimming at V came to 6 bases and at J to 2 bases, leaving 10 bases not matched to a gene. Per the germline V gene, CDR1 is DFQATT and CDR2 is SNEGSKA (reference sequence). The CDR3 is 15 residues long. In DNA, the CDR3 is TGCAGTGCCGACTCCTCTAGCGGGACACAAGAGACCCAGTACTTC. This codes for CSADSSSGTQETQYF.

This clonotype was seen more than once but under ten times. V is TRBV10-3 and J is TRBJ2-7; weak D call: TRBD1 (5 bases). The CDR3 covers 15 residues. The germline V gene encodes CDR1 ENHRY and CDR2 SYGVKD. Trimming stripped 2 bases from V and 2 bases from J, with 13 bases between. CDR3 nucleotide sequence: TGTGCCATCAGTGAGCGGGCAGGGCTTACCTACGAGCAGTACTTC. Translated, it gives CAISERAGLTYEQYF.

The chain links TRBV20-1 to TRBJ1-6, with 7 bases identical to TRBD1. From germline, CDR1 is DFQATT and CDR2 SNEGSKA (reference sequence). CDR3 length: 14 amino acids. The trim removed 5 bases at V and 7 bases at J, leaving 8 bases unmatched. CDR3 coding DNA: TGCAGTGCTCCCACCGGGACAGACAATTCACCCCTCCACTTT. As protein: CSAPTGTDNSPLHF.

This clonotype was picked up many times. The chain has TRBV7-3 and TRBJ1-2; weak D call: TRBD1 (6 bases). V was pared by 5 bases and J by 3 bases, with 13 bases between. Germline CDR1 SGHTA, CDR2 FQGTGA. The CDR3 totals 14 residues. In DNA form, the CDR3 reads TGTGCCAGCAGCCCCGGGGGCCTCGACTATGGCTACACCTTC. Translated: CASSPGGLDYGYTF.

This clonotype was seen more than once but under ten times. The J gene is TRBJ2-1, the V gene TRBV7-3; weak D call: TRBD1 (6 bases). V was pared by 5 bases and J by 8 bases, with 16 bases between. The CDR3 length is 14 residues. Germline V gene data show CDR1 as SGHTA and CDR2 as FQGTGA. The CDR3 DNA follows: TGTGCCAGCAGCCCAGGACAGCTTGGGGATGAGCAGTTCTTC. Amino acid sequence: CASSPGQLGDEQFF.

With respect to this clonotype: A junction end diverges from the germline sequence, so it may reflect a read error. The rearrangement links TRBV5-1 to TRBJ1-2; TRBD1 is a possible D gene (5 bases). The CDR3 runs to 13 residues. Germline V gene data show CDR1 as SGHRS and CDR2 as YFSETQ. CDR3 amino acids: CVSSLVGTYGYTF. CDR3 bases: TGCGTCAGCAGCTTGGTGGGGACCTATGGCTACACCTTC. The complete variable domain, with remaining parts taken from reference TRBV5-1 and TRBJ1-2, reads KAGVTQTPRYLIKTRGQQVTLSCSPISGHRSVSWYQQTPGQGLQFLFEYFSETQRNKGNFPGRFSGRQFSNSRSEMNVSTLELGDSALYLCVSSLVGTYGYTFGSGTRLTVV.

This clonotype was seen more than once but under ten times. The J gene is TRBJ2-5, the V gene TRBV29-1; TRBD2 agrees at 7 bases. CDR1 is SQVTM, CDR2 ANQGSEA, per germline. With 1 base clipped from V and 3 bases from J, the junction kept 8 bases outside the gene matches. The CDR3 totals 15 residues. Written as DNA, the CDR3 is TGCAGCGTTGAAGGGTCGGGAGGACTGAAAGAGACCCAGTACTTC. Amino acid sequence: CSVEGSGGLKETQYF.

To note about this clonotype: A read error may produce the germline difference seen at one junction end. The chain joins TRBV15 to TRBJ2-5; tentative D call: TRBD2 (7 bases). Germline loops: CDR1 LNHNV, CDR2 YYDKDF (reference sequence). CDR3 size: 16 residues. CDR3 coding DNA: TGTGTCACCAGCCCGGGGGGCAGTTCGTACCAAGAGACCCAGTACTTC. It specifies CVTSPGGSSYQETQYF. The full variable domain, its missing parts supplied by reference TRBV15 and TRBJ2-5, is DAMVIQNPRYQVTQFGKPVTLSCSQTLNHNVMYWYQQKSSQAPKLLFHYYDKDFNNEADTPDNFQSRRPNTSFCFLDIRSPGLGDTAMYLCVTSPGGSSYQETQYFGPGTRLLVL.

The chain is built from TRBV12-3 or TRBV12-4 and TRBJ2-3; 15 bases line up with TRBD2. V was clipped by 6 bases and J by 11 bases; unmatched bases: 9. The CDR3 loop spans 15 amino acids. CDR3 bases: TGTGCCAGCAGGCTTAGGACTAGCGGGAGGGACAAGCAGTATTTT. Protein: CASRLRTSGRDKQYF.

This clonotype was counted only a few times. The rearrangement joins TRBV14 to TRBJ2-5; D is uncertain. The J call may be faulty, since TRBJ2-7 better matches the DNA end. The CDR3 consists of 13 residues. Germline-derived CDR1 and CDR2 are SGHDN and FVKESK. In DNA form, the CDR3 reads TGTGCCAGCAGCCAAGTCTCTAGTTACGAGCAGTACTTC. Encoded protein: CASSQVSSYEQYF.

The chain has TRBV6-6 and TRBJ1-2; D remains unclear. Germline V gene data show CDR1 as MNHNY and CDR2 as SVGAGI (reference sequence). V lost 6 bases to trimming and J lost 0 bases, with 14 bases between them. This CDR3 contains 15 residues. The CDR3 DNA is TGTGCCAGCAGCCCCGGGCCCAGGACTAACTATGGCTACACCTTC. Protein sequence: CASSPGPRTNYGYTF.

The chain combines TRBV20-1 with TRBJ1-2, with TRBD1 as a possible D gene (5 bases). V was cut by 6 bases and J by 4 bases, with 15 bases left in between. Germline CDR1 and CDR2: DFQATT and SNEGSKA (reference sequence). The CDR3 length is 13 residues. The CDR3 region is CSARTPRGYGYTF. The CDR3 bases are TGCAGTGCCAGGACACCTAGGGGCTATGGCTACACCTTC.

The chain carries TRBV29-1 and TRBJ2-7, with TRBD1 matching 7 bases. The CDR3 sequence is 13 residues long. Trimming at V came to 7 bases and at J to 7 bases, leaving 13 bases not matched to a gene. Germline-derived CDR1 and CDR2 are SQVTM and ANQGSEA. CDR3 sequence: CSGWGTELREQYF. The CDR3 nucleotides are TGCAGCGGTTGGGGGACAGAGCTACGAGAGCAGTACTTC.

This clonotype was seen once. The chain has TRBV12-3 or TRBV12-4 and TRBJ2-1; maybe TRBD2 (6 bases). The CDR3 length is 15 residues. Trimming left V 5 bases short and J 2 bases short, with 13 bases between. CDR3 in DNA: TGTGCCAGCAGTGTCCCGGGACTCGCCTACAATGAGCAGTTCTTC. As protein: CASSVPGLAYNEQFF.

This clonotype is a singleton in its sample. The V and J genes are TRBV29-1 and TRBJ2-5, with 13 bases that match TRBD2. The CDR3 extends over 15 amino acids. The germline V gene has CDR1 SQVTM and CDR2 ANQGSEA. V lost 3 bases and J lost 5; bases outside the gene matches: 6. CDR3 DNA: TGCAGCGTTGAGGGGACTAGCGGGACTGGGGAGACCCAGTACTTC. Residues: CSVEGTSGTGETQYF.

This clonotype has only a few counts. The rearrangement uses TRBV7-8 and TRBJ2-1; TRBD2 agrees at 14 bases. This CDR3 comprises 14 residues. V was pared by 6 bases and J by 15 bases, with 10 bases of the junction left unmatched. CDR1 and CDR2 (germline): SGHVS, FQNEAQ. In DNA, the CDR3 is TGTGCCAGCAGGACTAGCGGGAGGGCGGGCCTCGGGTTCTTC. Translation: CASRTSGRAGLGFF.

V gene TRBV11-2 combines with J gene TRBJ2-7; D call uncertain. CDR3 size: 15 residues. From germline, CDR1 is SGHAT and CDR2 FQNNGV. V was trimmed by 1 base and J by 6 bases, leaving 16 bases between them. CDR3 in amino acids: CASSLGSIFGSEQYF. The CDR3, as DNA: TGTGCCAGCAGCTTAGGTTCCATTTTCGGAAGCGAGCAGTACTTC.

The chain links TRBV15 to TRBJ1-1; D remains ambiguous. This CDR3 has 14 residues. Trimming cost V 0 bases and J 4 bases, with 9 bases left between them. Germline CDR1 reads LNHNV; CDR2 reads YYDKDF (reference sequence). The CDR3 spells CATSRDWGFTEAFF. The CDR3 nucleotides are TGTGCCACCAGCAGAGATTGGGGTTTCACTGAAGCTTTCTTT.

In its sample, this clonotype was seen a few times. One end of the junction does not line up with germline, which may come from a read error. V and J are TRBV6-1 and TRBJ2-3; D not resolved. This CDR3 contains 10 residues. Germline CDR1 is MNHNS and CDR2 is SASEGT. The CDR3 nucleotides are TGCGCAAGAGGTTTAGGTACGCAGTATTTT. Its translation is CARGLGTQYF.

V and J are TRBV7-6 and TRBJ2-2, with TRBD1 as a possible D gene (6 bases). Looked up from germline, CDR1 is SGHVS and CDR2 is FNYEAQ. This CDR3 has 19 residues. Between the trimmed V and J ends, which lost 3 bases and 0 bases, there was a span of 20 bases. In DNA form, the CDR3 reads TGTGCCAGCAGCTTTTCCCCGATGACAGGTGCCGCGAACACCGGGGAGCTGTTTTTT. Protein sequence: CASSFSPMTGAANTGELFF.

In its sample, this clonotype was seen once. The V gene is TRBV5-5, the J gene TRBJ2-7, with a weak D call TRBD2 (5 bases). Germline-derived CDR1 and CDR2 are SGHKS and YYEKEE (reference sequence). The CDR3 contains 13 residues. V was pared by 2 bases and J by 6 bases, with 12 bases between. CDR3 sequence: CASSLSGLGEQYF. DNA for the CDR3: TGTGCCAGCAGCTTAAGCGGTCTGGGCGAGCAGTACTTC.

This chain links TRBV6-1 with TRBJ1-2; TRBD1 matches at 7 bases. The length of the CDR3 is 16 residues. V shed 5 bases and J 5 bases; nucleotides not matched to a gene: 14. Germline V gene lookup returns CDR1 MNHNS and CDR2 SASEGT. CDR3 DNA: TGTGCCAGCAGTCCCGGGCCCGGGACAGTCGAATATGGCTACACCTTC. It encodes CASSPGPGTVEYGYTF.